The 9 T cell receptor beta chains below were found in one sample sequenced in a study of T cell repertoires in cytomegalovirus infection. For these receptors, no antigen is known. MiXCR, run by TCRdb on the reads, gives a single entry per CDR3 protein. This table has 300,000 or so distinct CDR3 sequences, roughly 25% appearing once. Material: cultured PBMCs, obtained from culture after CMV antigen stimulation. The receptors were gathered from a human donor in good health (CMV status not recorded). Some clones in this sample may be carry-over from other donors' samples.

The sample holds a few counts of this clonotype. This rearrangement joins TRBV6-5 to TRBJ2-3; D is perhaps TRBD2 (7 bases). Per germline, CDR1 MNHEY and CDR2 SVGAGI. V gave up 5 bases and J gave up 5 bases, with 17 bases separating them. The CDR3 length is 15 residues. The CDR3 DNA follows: TGTGCCAGCAGTGCCAACAGGGCGGGAGAAGATACGCAGTATTTT. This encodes CASSANRAGEDTQYF.

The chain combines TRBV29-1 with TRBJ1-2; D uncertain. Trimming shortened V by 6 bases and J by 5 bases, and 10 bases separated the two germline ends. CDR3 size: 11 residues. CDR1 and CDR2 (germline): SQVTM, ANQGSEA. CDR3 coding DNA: TGCAGCGTCCCCGGTGGGTATGGCTACACCTTC. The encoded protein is CSVPGGYGYTF.

In DNA, the CDR3 is TGCGCCAGCAGCCAAGAAGGGGGCGCTTTTTCACCCCTCCACTTT. This codes for CASSQEGGAFSPLHF. This rearrangement joins TRBV4-1 to TRBJ1-6, with TRBD1 identical over 7 bases. Germline-derived CDR1 and CDR2 are MGHRA and YSYEKL. The CDR3 runs 15 residues. V lost 0 bases, J lost 9 bases, and 5 bases stayed unmatched.

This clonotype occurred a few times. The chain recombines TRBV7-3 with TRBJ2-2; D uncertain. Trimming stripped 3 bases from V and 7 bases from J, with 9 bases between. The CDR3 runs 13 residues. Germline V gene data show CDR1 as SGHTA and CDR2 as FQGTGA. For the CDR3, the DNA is TGTGCCAGCAGCTTTGGGGTTGTCGGGGAGCTGTTTTTT. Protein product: CASSFGVVGELFF.

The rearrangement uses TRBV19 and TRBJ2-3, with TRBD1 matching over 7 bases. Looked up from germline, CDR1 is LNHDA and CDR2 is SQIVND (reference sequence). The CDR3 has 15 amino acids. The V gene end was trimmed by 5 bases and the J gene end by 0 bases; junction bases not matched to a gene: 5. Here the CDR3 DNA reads TGTGCCAGTAGTCCCGGGGACAGTAGCACAGATACGCAGTATTTT. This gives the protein CASSPGDSSTDTQYF. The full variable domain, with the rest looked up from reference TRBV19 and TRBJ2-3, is DGGITQSPKYLFRKEGQNVTLSCEQNLNHDAMYWYRQDPGQGLRLIYYSQIVNDFQKGDIAEGYSVSREKKESFPLTVTSAQKNPTAFYLCASSPGDSSTDTQYFGPGTRLTVL.

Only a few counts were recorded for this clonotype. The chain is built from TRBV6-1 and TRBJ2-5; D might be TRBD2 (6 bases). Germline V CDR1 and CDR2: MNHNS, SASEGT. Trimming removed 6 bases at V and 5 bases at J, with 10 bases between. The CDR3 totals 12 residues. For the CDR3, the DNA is TGTGCCAGCAGAGGGGCGGGGGAGACCCAGTACTTC. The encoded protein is CASRGAGETQYF.

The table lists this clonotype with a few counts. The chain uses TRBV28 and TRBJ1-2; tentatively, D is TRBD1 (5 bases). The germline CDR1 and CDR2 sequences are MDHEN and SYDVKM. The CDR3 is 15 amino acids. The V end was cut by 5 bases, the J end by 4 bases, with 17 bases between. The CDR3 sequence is CASSPPMGLGYGYTF. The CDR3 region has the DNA TGTGCCAGCAGTCCCCCGATGGGGCTTGGCTATGGCTACACCTTC.

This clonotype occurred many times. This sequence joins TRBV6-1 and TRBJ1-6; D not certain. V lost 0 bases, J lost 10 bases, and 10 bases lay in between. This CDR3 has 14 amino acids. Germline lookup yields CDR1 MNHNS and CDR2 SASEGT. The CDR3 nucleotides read TGTGCCAGCAGTGAAGCGCTTCGAGTCTCACCCCTCCACTTT. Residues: CASSEALRVSPLHF.

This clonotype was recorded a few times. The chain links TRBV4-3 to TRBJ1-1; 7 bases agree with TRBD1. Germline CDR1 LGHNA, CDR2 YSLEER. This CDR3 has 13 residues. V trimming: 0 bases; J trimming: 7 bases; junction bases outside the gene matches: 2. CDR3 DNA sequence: TGCGCCAGCAGCCAAGATAACAGGGGTGAAGCTTTCTTT. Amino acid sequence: CASSQDNRGEAFF.